These 14 T cell receptor beta chains share one sample of origin, sequenced in a study of graft-versus-host responses after intestinal transplantation. These TCRs' antigens remain unknown. Clones were sequenced by immunoSEQ multiplex PCR, and TCRdb holds only the in-frame ones, with some missing. This table has some 82,000 clones, over 75% appearing once. The source material was unstimulated CD8+ T cells sorted from spleen or lymph node cells, sampled before transplant. The receptors were sampled from a human donor who was the organ donor for an intestinal transplant.

The gene calls are TRBV6-5 and TRBJ2-1, with D possibly being TRBD1 (5 bases). The CDR3 covers 13 residues. V gave up 6 bases and J gave up 4 bases, with 10 bases separating them. CDR1 is MNHEY and CDR2 is SVGAGI in the germline V gene. The CDR3 nucleotides read TGTGCCAGCAGCTCGACAGAATACAATGAGCAGTTCTTC. Its translation: CASSSTEYNEQFF.

This clone was seen only once. The chain joins TRBV2 to TRBJ1-1; perhaps TRBD1 as D (6 bases). CDR1 is SNHLY and CDR2 is FYNNEI in the germline V gene. This CDR3 is 18 amino acids long. V was shortened by 8 bases and J by 0 bases, with 25 bases between the two germline ends. The DNA for the CDR3 is TGTGCCAGCTGGGGGCAGGGAGAGAAAAGAAGGGTGAACACTGAAGCTTTCTTT. Residues: CASWGQGEKRRVNTEAFF.

Only one count was recorded for this clone. This sequence joins TRBV9 and TRBJ1-1, with 9 positions matching TRBD1. The CDR3 extends over 17 amino acids. The J segment lost 0 bases and the V segment lost 3 bases, leaving 9 bases of the junction unmatched. Germline V CDR1 and CDR2: SGDLS, YYNGEE. CDR3 amino acids: CASSAWGTGSMNTEAFF. The CDR3 coding sequence is TGTGCCAGCAGCGCATGGGGGACAGGGTCGATGAACACTGAAGCTTTCTTT.

The chain links TRBV4-1 to TRBJ1-5; TRBD1 might be the D (6 bases). The CDR3 consists of 16 residues. Between the trimmed V and J ends, which lost 0 bases and 7 bases, there was a span of 16 bases. In germline, CDR1 is MGHRA, CDR2 YSYEKL. This CDR3 reads CASSQDQGRAIQPQHF. The CDR3 nucleotides are TGCGCCAGCAGCCAAGATCAGGGGAGGGCCATCCAGCCCCAGCATTTT.

The chain links TRBV2 to TRBJ1-2, with 8 bases identical to TRBD1. Trimming at V came to 6 bases and at J to 5 bases, leaving 5 bases not matched to a gene. Germline CDR1 is SNHLY and CDR2 is FYNNEI. The CDR3 runs 13 residues. CDR3 bases: TGTGCCAGCAGGGGGACAGGTTCGTATGGCTACACCTTC. This gives the protein CASRGTGSYGYTF.

This chain joins TRBV30 and TRBJ1-4, with D perhaps matching TRBD1 (6 bases). V was shortened by 2 bases and J by 0 bases, with 16 bases between the two germline ends. The CDR3 is 17 amino acids. The V gene's germline CDR1 is GTSNPN and CDR2 SVGIG (reference sequence). CDR3 sequence (DNA): TGTGCCTGGAGTAAGAACCGGGACACCGCAACTAATGAAAAACTGTTTTTT. Protein sequence: CAWSKNRDTATNEKLFF.

The chain joins TRBV6-5 to TRBJ2-3; D gene unclear. The CDR3 is made up of 12 amino acids. V lost 0 bases and J lost 6, with 4 bases in between. Per the germline V gene, CDR1 is MNHEY and CDR2 is SVGAGI. The CDR3 loop is CASSYSGDTQYF. CDR3 sequence (DNA): TGTGCCAGCAGTTACTCAGGGGATACGCAGTATTTT.

The chain joins TRBV7-6 to TRBJ2-7; TRBD1 aligns across 7 bases. Losses at the gene ends were 5 bases for V and 7 bases for J; bases not matched to a gene: 11. The CDR3 is 14 residues long. Per the germline V gene, CDR1 is SGHVS and CDR2 is FNYEAQ. CDR3 protein: CASSTTGELGEQYF. DNA of the CDR3: TGTGCCAGCAGCACAACAGGGGAATTGGGGGAGCAGTACTTC. The full variable domain, its missing parts supplied by reference TRBV7-6 and TRBJ2-7, is GAGVSQSPRYKVTKRGQDVALRCDPISGHVSLYWYRQALGQGPEFLTYFNYEAQQDKSGLPNDRFSAERPEGSISTLTIQRTEQRDSAMYRCASSTTGELGEQYFGPGTRLTVT.

This rearrangement joins TRBV6-1 to TRBJ2-1; D possibly corresponds to TRBD2 (7 bases). CDR1 and CDR2 (germline): MNHNS, SASEGT. Trimming took off 5 bases at V and 2 bases at J, with 13 bases between the two ends. CDR3 length equals 15 residues. The CDR3 region has the DNA TGTGCCAGCAGTCCCGGGGAGGGGGCCTACAATGAGCAGTTCTTC. Its protein is CASSPGEGAYNEQFF.

V is TRBV2 and J is TRBJ1-2; D is undetermined. CDR3 length: 16 residues. Germline-derived CDR1 and CDR2 are SNHLY and FYNNEI. The V end was cut by 2 bases, the J end by 6 bases, with 19 bases between. The CDR3 loop is CASSEPLDWGGHGYTF. The DNA of the CDR3 is TGTGCCAGCAGTGAACCCTTGGATTGGGGTGGCCATGGCTACACCTTC.

The V and J genes are TRBV28 and TRBJ2-1, with 7 bases that match TRBD2. Germline V gives CDR1 MDHEN, CDR2 SYDVKM. Losses at the gene ends were 4 bases for V and 1 base for J; bases not matched to a gene: 4. The CDR3 has 15 residues. The CDR3 nucleotides read TGTGCCAGCAGTTCACCGGGGGGATCCTACAATGAGCAGTTCTTC. It is translated as CASSSPGGSYNEQFF. The complete variable domain, with remaining parts taken from reference TRBV28 and TRBJ2-1, reads DVKVTQSSRYLVKRTGEKVFLECVQDMDHENMFWYRQDPGLGLRLIYFSYDVKMKEKGDIPEGYSVSREKKERFSLILESASTNQTSMYLCASSSPGGSYNEQFFGPGTRLTVL.

V usage is TRBV30 and J usage is TRBJ1-1; tentative D call: TRBD1 (6 bases). This CDR3 contains 17 residues. CDR1 is GTSNPN and CDR2 is SVGIG in the germline V gene (reference sequence). Trimming cost V 1 base and J 7 bases, with 25 bases left between them. CDR3 loop: CAWSALPSDSQVGEAFF. The CDR3 DNA follows: TGTGCCTGGAGTGCCCTACCGTCGGACAGCCAAGTGGGTGAAGCTTTCTTT.

The chain links TRBV15 to TRBJ2-2, with D possibly being TRBD2 (6 bases). Trimming pared 5 bases from V and 0 bases from J, leaving 10 bases between. CDR3 length equals 15 residues. Germline V CDR1 and CDR2: LNHNV, YYDKDF (reference sequence). The CDR3 reads CATSGGTANTGELFF. The DNA of the CDR3 is TGTGCCACCAGCGGCGGGACGGCGAACACCGGGGAGCTGTTTTTT.

The rearrangement joins TRBV27 to TRBJ2-3; TRBD1 aligns across 7 bases. Germline assignment: CDR1 MNHEY and CDR2 SMNVEV (reference sequence). Trimming took 5 bases from V and 2 from J; bases not matched to a gene: 10. CDR3 length equals 16 residues. In nucleotides, the CDR3 is TGTGCCAGCAGTACCCCGACAGGGACCAACACAGATACGCAGTATTTT. It codes for CASSTPTGTNTDTQYF.